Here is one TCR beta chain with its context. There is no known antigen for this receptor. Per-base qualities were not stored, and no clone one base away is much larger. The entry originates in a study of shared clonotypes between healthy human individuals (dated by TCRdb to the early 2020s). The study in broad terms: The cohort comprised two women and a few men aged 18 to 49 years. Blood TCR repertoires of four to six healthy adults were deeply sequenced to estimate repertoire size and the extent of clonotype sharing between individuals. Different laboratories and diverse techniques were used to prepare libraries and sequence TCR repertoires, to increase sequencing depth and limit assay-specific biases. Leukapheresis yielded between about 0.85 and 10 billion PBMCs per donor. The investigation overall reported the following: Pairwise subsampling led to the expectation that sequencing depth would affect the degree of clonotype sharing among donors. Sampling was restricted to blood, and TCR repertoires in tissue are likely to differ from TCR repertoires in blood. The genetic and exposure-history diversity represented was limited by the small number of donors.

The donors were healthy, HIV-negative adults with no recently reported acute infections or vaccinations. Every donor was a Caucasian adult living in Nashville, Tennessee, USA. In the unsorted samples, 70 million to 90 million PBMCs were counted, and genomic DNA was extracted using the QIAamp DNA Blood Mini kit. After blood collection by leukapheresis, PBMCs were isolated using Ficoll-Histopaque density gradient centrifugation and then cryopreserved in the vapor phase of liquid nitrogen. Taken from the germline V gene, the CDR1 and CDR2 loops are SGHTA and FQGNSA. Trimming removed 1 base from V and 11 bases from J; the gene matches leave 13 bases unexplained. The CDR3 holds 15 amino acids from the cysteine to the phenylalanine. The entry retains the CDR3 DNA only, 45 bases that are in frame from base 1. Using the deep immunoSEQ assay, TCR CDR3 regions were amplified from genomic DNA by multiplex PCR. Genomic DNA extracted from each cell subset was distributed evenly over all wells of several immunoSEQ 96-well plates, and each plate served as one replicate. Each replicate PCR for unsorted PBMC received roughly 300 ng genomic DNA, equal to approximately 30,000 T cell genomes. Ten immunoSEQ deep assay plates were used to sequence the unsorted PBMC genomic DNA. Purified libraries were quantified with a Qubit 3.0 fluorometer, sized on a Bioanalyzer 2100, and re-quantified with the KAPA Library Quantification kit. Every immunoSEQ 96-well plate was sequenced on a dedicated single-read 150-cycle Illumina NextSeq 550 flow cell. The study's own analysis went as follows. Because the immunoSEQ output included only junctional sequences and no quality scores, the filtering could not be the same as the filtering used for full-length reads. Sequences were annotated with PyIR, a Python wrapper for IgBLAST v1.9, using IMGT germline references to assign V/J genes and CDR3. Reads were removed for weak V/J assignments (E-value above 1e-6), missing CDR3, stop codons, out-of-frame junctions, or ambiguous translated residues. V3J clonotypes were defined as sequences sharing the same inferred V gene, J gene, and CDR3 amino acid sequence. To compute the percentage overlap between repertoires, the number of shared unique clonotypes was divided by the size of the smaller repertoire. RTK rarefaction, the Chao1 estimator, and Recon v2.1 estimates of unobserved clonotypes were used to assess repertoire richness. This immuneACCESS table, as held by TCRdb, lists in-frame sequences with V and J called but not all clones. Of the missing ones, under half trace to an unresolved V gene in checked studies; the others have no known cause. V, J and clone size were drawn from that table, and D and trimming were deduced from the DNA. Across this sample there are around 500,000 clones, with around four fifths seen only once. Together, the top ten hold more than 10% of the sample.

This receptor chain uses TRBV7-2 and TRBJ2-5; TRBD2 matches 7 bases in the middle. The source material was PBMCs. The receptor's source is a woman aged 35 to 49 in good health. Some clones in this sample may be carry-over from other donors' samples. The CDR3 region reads CASSLEGAGVREQYF. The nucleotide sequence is TGTGCCAGCAGCTTAGAGGGTGCGGGAGTGAGGGAGCAGTACTTC.